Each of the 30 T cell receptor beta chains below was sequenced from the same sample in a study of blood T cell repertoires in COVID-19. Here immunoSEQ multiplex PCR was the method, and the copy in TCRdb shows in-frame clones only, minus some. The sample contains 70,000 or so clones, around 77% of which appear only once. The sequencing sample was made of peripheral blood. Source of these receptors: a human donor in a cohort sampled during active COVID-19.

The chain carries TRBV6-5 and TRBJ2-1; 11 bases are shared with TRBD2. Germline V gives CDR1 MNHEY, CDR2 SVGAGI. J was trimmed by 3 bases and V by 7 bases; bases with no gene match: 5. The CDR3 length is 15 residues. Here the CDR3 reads CASMGSGRGYNEQFF. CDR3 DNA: TGTGCCAGCATGGGTAGCGGGAGGGGCTACAATGAGCAGTTCTTC.

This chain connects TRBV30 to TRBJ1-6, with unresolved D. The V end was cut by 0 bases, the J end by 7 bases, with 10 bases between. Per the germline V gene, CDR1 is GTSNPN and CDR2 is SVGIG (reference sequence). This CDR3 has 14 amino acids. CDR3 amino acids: CAWSVTSANSPLHF. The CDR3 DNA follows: TGTGCCTGGAGTGTAACCAGCGCCAATTCACCCCTCCACTTT.

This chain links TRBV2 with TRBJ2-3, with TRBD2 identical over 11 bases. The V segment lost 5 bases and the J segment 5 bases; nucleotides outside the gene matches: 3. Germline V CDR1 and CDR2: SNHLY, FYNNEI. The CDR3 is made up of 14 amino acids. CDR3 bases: TGTGCCAGCAGTTTGACTAGCGGGAAAGATACGCAGTATTTT. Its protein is CASSLTSGKDTQYF.

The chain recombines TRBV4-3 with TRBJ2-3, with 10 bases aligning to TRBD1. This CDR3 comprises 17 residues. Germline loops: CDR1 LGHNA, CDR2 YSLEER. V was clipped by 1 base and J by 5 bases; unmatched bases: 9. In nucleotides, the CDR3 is TGCGCCAGCAGCCAAGTGTCGACAGGGGGCGGGGGAGATACGCAGTATTTT. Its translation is CASSQVSTGGGGDTQYF.

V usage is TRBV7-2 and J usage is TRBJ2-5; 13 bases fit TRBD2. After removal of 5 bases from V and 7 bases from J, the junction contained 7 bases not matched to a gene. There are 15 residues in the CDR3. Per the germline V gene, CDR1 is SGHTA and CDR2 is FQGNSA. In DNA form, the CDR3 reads TGTGCCAGCAGCCCGGCGGGGACTAGCGGGACGACCCAGTACTTC. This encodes CASSPAGTSGTTQYF.

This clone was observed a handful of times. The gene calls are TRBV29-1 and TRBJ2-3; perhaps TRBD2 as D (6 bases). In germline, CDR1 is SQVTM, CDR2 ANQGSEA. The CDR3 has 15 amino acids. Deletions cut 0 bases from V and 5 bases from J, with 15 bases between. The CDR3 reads CSVEDLPGEVDTQYF. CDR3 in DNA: TGCAGCGTTGAAGATCTCCCGGGAGAGGTAGATACGCAGTATTTT.

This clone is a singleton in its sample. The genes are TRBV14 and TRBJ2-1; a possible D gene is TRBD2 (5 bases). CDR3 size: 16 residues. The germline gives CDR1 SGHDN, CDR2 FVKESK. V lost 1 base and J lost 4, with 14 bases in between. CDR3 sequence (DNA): TGTGCCAGCAGCCAAGTATTTGCTGGCGGGTACAATGAGCAGTTCTTC. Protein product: CASSQVFAGGYNEQFF.

The DNA for the CDR3 is TGCAGCGTTGAAGCCCTGGAGGGGGCAGGTGAAAAACTGTTTTTT. Its protein is CSVEALEGAGEKLFF. V usage is TRBV29-1 and J usage is TRBJ1-4, with TRBD1 identical over 7 bases. The CDR3 has 15 residues. CDR1 is SQVTM, CDR2 ANQGSEA, per germline. J lost 7 bases, V lost 1 base, and 9 bases had no gene match. Complete variable domain (other parts from reference TRBV29-1 and TRBJ1-4): SAVISQKPSRDICQRGTSLTIQCQVDSQVTMMFWYRQQPGQSLTLIATANQGSEATYESGFVIDKFPISRPNLTFSTLTVSNMSPEDSSIYLCSVEALEGAGEKLFFGSGTQLSVL.

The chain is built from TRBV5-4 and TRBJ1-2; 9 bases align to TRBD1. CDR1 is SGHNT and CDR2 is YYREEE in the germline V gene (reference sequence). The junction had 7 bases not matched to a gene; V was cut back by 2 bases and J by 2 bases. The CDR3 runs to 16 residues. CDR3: CASSFLQGAENYGYTF. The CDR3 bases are TGTGCCAGCAGCTTCCTACAGGGGGCGGAAAACTATGGCTACACCTTC.

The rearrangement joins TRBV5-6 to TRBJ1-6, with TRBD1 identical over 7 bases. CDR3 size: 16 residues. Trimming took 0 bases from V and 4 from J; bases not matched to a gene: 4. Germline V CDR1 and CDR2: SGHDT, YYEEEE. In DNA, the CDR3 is TGTGCCAGCAGCTTGGACAGGGGCCAATATAATTCACCCCTCCACTTT. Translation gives CASSLDRGQYNSPLHF.

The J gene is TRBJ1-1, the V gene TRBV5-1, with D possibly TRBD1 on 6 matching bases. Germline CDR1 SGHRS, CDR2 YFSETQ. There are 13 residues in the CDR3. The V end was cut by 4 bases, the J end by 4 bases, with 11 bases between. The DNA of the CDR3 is TGCGCCAGCAGCCCTCAGGGGCCCACTGAAGCTTTCTTT. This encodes CASSPQGPTEAFF.

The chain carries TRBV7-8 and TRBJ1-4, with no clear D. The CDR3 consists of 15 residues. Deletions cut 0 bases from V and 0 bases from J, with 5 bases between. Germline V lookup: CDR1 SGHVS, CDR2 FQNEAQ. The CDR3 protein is CASSLAGTTNEKLFF. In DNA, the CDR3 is TGTGCCAGCAGCTTAGCCGGGACAACTAATGAAAAACTGTTTTTT.

CDR3 loop: CASTRDREGGEQFF. In DNA, the CDR3 is TGTGCCAGCACACGGGACAGGGAGGGAGGCGAGCAGTTCTTC. J is TRBJ2-1 and V is TRBV2; 9 bases align to TRBD1. The CDR3 loop spans 14 amino acids. V shed 7 bases, J shed 10 bases, and the junction held 11 bases outside the gene matches. CDR1 SNHLY and CDR2 FYNNEI come from the germline V gene.

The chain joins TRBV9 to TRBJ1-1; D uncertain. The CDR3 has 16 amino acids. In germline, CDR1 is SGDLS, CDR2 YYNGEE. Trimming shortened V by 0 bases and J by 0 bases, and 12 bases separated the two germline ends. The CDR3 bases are TGTGCCAGCAGCGTAGGGGGAGGAATCATGAACACTGAAGCTTTCTTT. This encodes CASSVGGGIMNTEAFF.

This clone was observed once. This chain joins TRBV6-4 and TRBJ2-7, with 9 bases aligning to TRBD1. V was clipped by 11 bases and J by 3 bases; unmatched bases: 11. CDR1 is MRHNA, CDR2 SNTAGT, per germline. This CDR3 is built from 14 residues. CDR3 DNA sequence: TGTGCCTGGGGCGGGACAGGGTGCCGCTACGAGCAGTACTTC. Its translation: CAWGGTGCRYEQYF.

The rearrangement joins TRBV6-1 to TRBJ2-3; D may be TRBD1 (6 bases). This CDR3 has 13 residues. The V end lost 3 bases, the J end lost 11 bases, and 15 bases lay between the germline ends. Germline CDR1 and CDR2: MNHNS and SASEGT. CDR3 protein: CASSENRDTKQYF. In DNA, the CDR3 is TGTGCCAGCAGTGAGAACCGGGACACCAAGCAGTATTTT.

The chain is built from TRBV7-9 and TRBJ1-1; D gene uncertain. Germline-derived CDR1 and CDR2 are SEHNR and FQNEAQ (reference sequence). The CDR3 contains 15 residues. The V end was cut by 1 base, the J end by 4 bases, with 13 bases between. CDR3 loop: CASSLDFQVGTEAFF. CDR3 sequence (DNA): TGTGCCAGCAGCTTAGATTTCCAGGTGGGCACTGAAGCTTTCTTT.

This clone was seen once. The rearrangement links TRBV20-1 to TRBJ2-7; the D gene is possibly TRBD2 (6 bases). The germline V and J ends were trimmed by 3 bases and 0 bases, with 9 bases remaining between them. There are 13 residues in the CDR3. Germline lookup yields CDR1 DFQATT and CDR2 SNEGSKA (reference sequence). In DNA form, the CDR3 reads TGCAGTGCTAGTGCGGGGAGCTCCTACGAGCAGTACTTC. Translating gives CSASAGSSYEQYF.

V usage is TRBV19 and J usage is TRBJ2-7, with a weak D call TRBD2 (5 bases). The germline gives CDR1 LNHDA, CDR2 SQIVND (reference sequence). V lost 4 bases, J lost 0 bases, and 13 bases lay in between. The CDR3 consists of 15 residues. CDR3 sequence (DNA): TGTGCCAGTAGTACCCGGGTGGGGAGCTCCTACGAGCAGTACTTC. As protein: CASSTRVGSSYEQYF.

CDR3 nucleotides: TGTGCCAGCAGCTTAATACCAGGGGGCGCCGATGGCTACACCTTC. The encoded protein is CASSLIPGGADGYTF. The rearrangement links TRBV7-8 to TRBJ1-2; 8 bases agree with TRBD1. Germline assignment: CDR1 SGHVS and CDR2 FQNEAQ. V shed 2 bases and J 6 bases; nucleotides not matched to a gene: 8. CDR3 length: 15 residues.

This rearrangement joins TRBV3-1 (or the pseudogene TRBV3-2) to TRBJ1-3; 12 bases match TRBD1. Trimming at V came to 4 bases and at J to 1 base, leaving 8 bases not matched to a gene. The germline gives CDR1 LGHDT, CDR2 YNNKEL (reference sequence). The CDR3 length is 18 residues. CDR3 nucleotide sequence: TGTGCCAGCAGCCGATCCGGGACAGGGGGCTATTCTGGAAACACCATATATTTT. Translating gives CASSRSGTGGYSGNTIYF.

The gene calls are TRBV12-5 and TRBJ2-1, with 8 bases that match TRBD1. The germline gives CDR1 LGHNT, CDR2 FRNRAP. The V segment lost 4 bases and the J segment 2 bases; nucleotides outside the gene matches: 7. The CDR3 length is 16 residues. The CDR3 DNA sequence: TGTGCTAGTGGTTCACCAGGACAGGGTACCTACAATGAGCAGTTCTTC. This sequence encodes CASGSPGQGTYNEQFF.

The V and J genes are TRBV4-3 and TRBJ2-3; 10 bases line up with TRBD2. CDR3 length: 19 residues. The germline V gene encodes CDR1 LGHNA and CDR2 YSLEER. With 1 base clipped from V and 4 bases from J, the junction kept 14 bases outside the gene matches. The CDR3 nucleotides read TGCGCCAGCAGCCAAGGAGAAATCGAGCGGGAGGGCCCAGCAGATACGCAGTATTTT. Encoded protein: CASSQGEIEREGPADTQYF.

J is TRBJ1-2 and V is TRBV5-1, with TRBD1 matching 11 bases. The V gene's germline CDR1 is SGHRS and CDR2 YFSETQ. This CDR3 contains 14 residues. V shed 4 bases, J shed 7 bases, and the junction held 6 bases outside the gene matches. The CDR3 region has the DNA TGCGCCAGCAGCGCTGGACAGGGGGCGGTTGGCTACACCTTC. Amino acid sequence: CASSAGQGAVGYTF.

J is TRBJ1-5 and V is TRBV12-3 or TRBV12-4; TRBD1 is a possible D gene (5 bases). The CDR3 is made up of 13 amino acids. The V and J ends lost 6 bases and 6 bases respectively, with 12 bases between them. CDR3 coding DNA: TGTGCCAGCAGCCTCTTGGGGGGTCAGCCCCAGCATTTT. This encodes CASSLLGGQPQHF.

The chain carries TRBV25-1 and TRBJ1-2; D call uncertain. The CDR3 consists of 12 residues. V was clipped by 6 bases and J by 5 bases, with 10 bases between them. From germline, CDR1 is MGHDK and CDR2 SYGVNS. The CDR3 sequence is CASRGSRYGYTF. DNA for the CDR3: TGTGCCAGCAGGGGCTCCAGATATGGCTACACCTTC.

Here the CDR3 reads CASSISPGGNYGYTF. The CDR3 DNA is TGTGCCAGTAGTATAAGTCCCGGAGGGAACTATGGCTACACCTTC. This chain uses TRBV19 with TRBJ1-2; D not certain. The CDR3 runs to 15 residues. CDR1 is LNHDA, CDR2 SQIVND, per germline (reference sequence). V lost 2 bases, J lost 2 bases, and 12 bases lay in between.

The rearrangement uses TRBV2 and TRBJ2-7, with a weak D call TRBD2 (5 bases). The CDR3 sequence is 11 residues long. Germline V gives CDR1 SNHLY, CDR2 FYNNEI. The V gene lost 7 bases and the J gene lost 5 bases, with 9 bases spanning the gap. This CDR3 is CASTGFDEQYF. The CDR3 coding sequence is TGTGCCAGCACGGGGTTCGACGAGCAGTACTTC.

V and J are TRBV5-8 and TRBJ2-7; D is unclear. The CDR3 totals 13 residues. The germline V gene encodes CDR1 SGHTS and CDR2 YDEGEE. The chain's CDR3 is CAASTVIGYEQYF. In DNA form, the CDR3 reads TGTGCAGCATCCACGGTGATCGGGTACGAGCAGTACTTC.

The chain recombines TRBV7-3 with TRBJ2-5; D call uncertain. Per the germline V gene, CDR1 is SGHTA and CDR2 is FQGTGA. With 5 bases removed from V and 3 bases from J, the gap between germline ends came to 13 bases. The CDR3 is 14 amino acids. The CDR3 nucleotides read TGTGCCAGCAGCCCAAGTGGGCGAAAAGAGACCCAGTACTTC. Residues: CASSPSGRKETQYF.